This is a list of T cell receptor beta chains from one sample in a study of shared clonotypes between healthy human individuals. Here immunoSEQ multiplex PCR was the method, and the copy in TCRdb shows in-frame clones only, minus some. The sample consists of roughly 1.5 million clones, under 99% of them appearing once. Specimen: naive CD4+ T cells sorted from blood. The source of these receptors is a man aged 25-45 years in good health. Each CDR3 is given with its conserved first and last residue. A D gene is named only where the DNA matches it firmly.

v_gene | d_gene | CDR3aa
TRBV7-2 | . | CASSLEISYEQYF
TRBV7-9 | TRBD1 | CASSQGQSGTQYF
TRBV5-4 | . | CASSSGTGSAPTDTQYF
TRBV14 | . | CASSPKIGEMNTEAFF
TRBV7-9 | . | CASSLVGNSNQPQHF
TRBV19 | . | CASRTAYGYTF
TRBV28 | TRBD1 | CASSFITGANYEQYF
TRBV11-2 | . | CASTETATSGNTIYF
TRBV11-2 | TRBD2 | CASSLLAGGVETQYF
TRBV7-2 | TRBD1 | CASSGTGSYGYTF
TRBV9 | . | CASSPPGQNQPQHF
TRBV7-8 | . | CASSQGLTSTDTQYF
TRBV5-1 | . | CASSSNTRGDTQYF
TRBV5-1 | TRBD2 | CASSLVLAGGGAGELFF
TRBV7-2 | TRBD1 | CASSLRRTGGQATNEKLFF
TRBV10-2 | . | CAGASDRDTGELFF
TRBV2 | TRBD2 | CACSTRLAGSNEQFF
TRBV2 | . | CASSVLLGPYEQFF
TRBV28 | . | CATAERPRGEQYF
TRBV7-8 | TRBD2 | CASSSTGLAVRSGGELFF
TRBV19 | . | CASRAGSTDTQYF
TRBV7-9 | . | CASSTSEGIYGYTF
TRBV27 | . | CASSTPSGPPYEQYF
TRBV5-1 | . | CASSFAAKQVPYEQYF
TRBV7-2 | . | CASSHQVTGTYNEQFF
TRBV11-2 | TRBD2 | CASNSGAGETQYF
TRBV29-1 | . | CSVAATSYEQYF
TRBV12-5 | . | CASGLAYNEQFF
TRBV29-1 | . | CSAGDNEQFF
TRBV28 | TRBD1 | CATHPWDRGVREQYF
TRBV30 | . | CAWSEDLTPASGANVLTF
TRBV5-1 | TRBD2 | CASSFSLAGGTGELFF
TRBV7-9 | . | CASSLPAGEQYF
TRBV25-1 | TRBD1 | CASSRQGPGSYEQYF
TRBV11-2 | . | CASSLDPEGSTYNEQFF
TRBV5-4 | TRBD2 | CASSSLTSGARYEQYF
TRBV9 | . | CASSWDNQETQYF
TRBV6-6 | . | CASSTRRGTDTQYF
TRBV11-1 | . | CASSLMGSGLAPIGETQYF
TRBV25-1 | TRBD2 | CASSEYLGTSGSYEQYF
TRBV7-9 | . | CASSLKWGRGNTGELFF
TRBV28 | TRBD1 | CASTTSEGRGRLHGYTF
TRBV6-5 | TRBD1 | CASSYSQGFTGELFF
TRBV19 | . | CASSTGQIAKNIQYF
TRBV2 | . | CARSNYNEQFF
TRBV7-2 | TRBD1 | CASSSYRGNYGYTF
TRBV7-6 | TRBD2 | CASSFPGTSGRANTGELFF
TRBV7-2 | . | CASSLGHIQYF
TRBV18 | . | CASSPGSQETQYF
TRBV9 | . | CASSVQALHYEQYF
TRBV29-1 | . | CSVDSIGKNIQYF
TRBV5-4 | TRBD1 | CASSSGGGSTNEKLFF
TRBV11-2 | TRBD2 | CASSPLQTSGKWSYEQYF
TRBV9 | . | CASSVLASTDTQYF
TRBV19 | . | CASRVMYSNQPQHF